This TCR beta chain was obtained from a study of T-cell memory formation after mild COVID-19. Germline-derived CDR1 and CDR2 are DFQATT and SNEGSKA (reference sequence). This CDR3 has 16 amino acids. The germline V and J ends were trimmed by 0 bases and 1 base, with 15 bases remaining between them. TCRdb called the 5' RACE reads again in MiXCR, with one record for every CDR3 protein. The profile shows roughly 500,000 distinct CDR3 sequences, over 20% of them singletons. Source material: PBMCs or a T cell subset sorted from them (not recorded which). The chain carries TRBV20-1 and TRBJ2-5; maybe TRBD2 (7 bases). The receptor's source is an adult woman who had mild COVID-19 (a few samples of this study predate the infection). Cell type and time point are not known. CDR3 DNA sequence: TGCAGTGCTAGAGATCCCCGGGGGGCGTTCCAAGAGACCCAGTACTTC. Translating it yields CSARDPRGAFQETQYF.